These 6 T cell receptor beta chains share one sample of origin, sequenced in a study of shared clonotypes between healthy human individuals. Assay: immunoSEQ multiplex PCR; the TCRdb copy retains only in-frame clones and omits some. Of roughly 890,000 clones detected, over 90% appear once; the ten largest clones hold under 30%. Naive CD8 cells comprised CD45RO-negative, CCR7-positively selected cells, excluding terminally differentiated effector memory CD45RA+ cells. The specimen sequenced was naive CD8+ T cells sorted from blood. These TCRs come from a man younger than 40 in good health.

This clone has more than one count but fewer than ten. The rearrangement joins TRBV5-1 to TRBJ2-5, with D perhaps assigned TRBD1 or TRBD2 (6 bases each). In germline, CDR1 is SGHRS, CDR2 YFSETQ. The CDR3 loop spans 15 amino acids. Trimming removed 5 bases at V and 2 bases at J, with 16 bases between. CDR3 loop: CASSYQGGKQETQYF. For the CDR3, the DNA is TGCGCCAGCAGTTACCAAGGGGGGAAACAAGAGACCCAGTACTTC.

CDR3 loop: CASSAKGAGTGGTNEQFF. CDR3 sequence (DNA): TGTGCCAGCAGCGCCAAAGGAGCCGGGACAGGGGGTACGAATGAGCAGTTCTTC. The chain combines TRBV9 with TRBJ2-1, with 11 nucleotides matching TRBD1. The trim removed 3 bases at V and 7 bases at J, leaving 15 bases unmatched. This CDR3 has 18 residues. Germline V gene sequence: CDR1 SGDLS, CDR2 YYNGEE.

CDR3 nucleotide sequence: TGTGCCAGCAGCGCCACCGGGGCCGGGGGGGAGCTGTTTTTT. Translated, it gives CASSATGAGGELFF. The chain recombines TRBV9 with TRBJ2-2, with D perhaps TRBD1 or TRBD2 (5 bases each). The germline V gene has CDR1 SGDLS and CDR2 YYNGEE. V gave up 3 bases and J gave up 8 bases, with 14 bases separating them. The CDR3 runs to 14 residues.

This rearrangement joins TRBV15 to TRBJ2-2, with D tentatively TRBD2 (5 bases). The CDR3 sequence is 15 residues long. V was cut by 0 bases and J by 0 bases, with 5 bases left in between. Germline V lookup: CDR1 LNHNV, CDR2 YYDKDF (reference sequence). As DNA, the CDR3 is TGTGCCACCAGCAGAGAACTAGCGAACACCGGGGAGCTGTTTTTT. Protein product: CATSRELANTGELFF.

The rearrangement joins TRBV10-2 to TRBJ2-6, with 7 bases lining up with TRBD2. The CDR3 is made up of 16 amino acids. The J segment lost 4 bases and the V segment lost 2 bases, leaving 5 bases of the junction unmatched. Germline CDR1 and CDR2: WSHSY and SAAADI. CDR3 DNA sequence: TGCGCCAGCAGTGAGGGGGGGGTCCCCGGGGCCAACGTCCTGACTTTC. Protein: CASSEGGVPGANVLTF.

V and J are TRBV6-5 and TRBJ1-2; D unclear. Germline lookup yields CDR1 MNHEY and CDR2 SVGAGI. CDR3 length: 14 amino acids. V lost 6 bases and J 8 bases, leaving 19 bases between the germline ends. CDR3 loop: CASSPTDVRGGYTF. CDR3 sequence (DNA): TGTGCCAGCAGCCCGACTGACGTGAGAGGGGGCTACACCTTC.